This T cell receptor beta chain came from a study of T cells in Graves' hyperthyroidism and ophthalmopathy. Researchers amplified the TCR beta CDR3 regions from RNA transcripts. HTBI primers were the set used in a first-round RT-PCR of the TCR CDR3. TCRdb independently ran MiXCR on the multiplex PCR reads; one entry per CDR3 protein. The repertoire holds under 350,000 distinct CDR3 sequences, with approximately 22% as singletons. This clonotype was found a few times. The TCR originated in a woman aged 45 to 65 with Graves' hyperthyroidism. Input material: blood.

The CDR3 DNA follows: TGCGCCAGCAGCCAAGGGTCGGGGGCCTACGAGCAGTACTTC. Translation: CASSQGSGAYEQYF. This chain connects TRBV4-1 to TRBJ2-7, with D perhaps matching TRBD2 (6 bases). The CDR3 is 14 amino acids. The germline gives CDR1 MGHRA, CDR2 YSYEKL. The V end was cut by 1 base, the J end by 2 bases, with 9 bases between.